Below, 21 T cell receptor beta chains from the same sample are listed, as sequenced in a study of blood T cell repertoires in COVID-19. Sequencing used immunoSEQ multiplex PCR; TCRdb keeps in-frame clones, though not all of them. This table has hundreds of thousands of clones, over 75% appearing once. Source material: PBMCs or T cells enriched from blood (not recorded which). All receptors derive from a young woman who had recovered from COVID-19.

The table lists this clone with a count of one. CDR3 bases: TGTGCCAGCAGCTTAGGCGGCAGGGGAGCTGGCACTGAAGCTTTCTTT. It yields the protein CASSLGGRGAGTEAFF. The J gene is TRBJ1-1, the V gene TRBV7-9, with TRBD1 as a possible D gene (6 bases). V was clipped by 1 base and J by 4 bases, with 16 bases between them. CDR1 is SEHNR and CDR2 is FQNEAQ in the germline V gene (reference sequence). The CDR3 is 16 residues long.

The J gene is TRBJ1-1, the V gene TRBV19; D gene ambiguous. CDR1 and CDR2 (germline): LNHDA, SQIVND (reference sequence). The CDR3 length is 15 residues. Trimming pared 1 base from V and 1 base from J, leaving 10 bases between. The CDR3 DNA is TGTGCCAGTAGTATAGTTTCCGCAGGGAACACTGAAGCTTTCTTT. Its translation is CASSIVSAGNTEAFF.

This chain joins TRBV21-1 and TRBJ1-5. TRBV21-1 is listed as a pseudogene. This CDR3 contains 16 residues. CDR3 nucleotide sequence: TGTGCCAGCAGCAAAAAGGAGGGGCTGGGCAATCAGCCCCAGCATTTT. Translating it yields CASSKKEGLGNQPQHF.

V is TRBV27 and J is TRBJ1-1; D gene uncertain. V was shortened by 8 bases and J by 4 bases, with 11 bases between the two germline ends. CDR3 size: 12 residues. CDR1 MNHEY and CDR2 SMNVEV come from the germline V gene (reference sequence). The CDR3 bases are TGTGCCAGCGGGTACGAGGGCACTGAAGCTTTCTTT. Amino acid sequence: CASGYEGTEAFF.

Only one count was recorded for this clone. V gene TRBV28 combines with J gene TRBJ1-2; maybe TRBD1 (5 bases). This CDR3 is built from 15 residues. CDR1 and CDR2 (germline): MDHEN, SYDVKM. Trimming took 2 bases from V and 4 from J, leaving 14 bases between them. CDR3 DNA: TGTGCCAGCAGTTTAAGCTGGGAGGGGCTCTATGGCTACACCTTC. Translated, it gives CASSLSWEGLYGYTF.

The DNA of the CDR3 is TGTGCCAGCAGCCAAGTGGCGGGGAGCACAGATACGCAGTATTTT. Its protein product is CASSQVAGSTDTQYF. V usage is TRBV4-2 and J usage is TRBJ2-3; D perhaps matches TRBD2 (6 bases). CDR3 length: 15 residues. From germline, CDR1 is LGHNA and CDR2 YNFKEQ. Between the trimmed V and J ends, which lost 1 base and 0 bases, there was a span of 8 bases.

The V and J genes are TRBV28 and TRBJ1-4, with 9 bases identical to TRBD1. Unmatched junction bases numbered 5, after V lost 4 bases and J lost 14 bases. Germline V gene lookup returns CDR1 MDHEN and CDR2 SYDVKM. CDR3 length: 12 amino acids. The CDR3 protein is CASSSTDRGLFF. CDR3 nucleotide sequence: TGTGCCAGCAGTTCCACGGACAGGGGTCTGTTTTTT. The full variable domain, its missing parts supplied by reference TRBV28 and TRBJ1-4, is DVKVTQSSRYLVKRTGEKVFLECVQDMDHENMFWYRQDPGLGLRLIYFSYDVKMKEKGDIPEGYSVSREKKERFSLILESASTNQTSMYLCASSSTDRGLFFGSGTQLSVL.

The rearrangement links TRBV7-9 to TRBJ2-7, with D unclear. V lost 1 base, J lost 2 bases, and 6 bases lay in between. CDR3 length: 13 amino acids. Germline values: CDR1 SEHNR, CDR2 FQNEAQ (reference sequence). The CDR3 region has the DNA TGTGCCAGCAGCTTAGACAAGACCTACGAGCAGTACTTC. It specifies CASSLDKTYEQYF.

The rearrangement uses TRBV5-4 and TRBJ2-7, with 7 bases aligning to TRBD1. J gave up 1 base and V 1 base, and 8 bases lay outside the gene matches. This CDR3 region has 16 residues. Germline-derived CDR1 and CDR2 are SGHNT and YYREEE (reference sequence). In DNA form, the CDR3 reads TGTGCCAGCAGCTTGAGACACGGACAGGTATCCTACGAGCAGTACTTC. Translated: CASSLRHGQVSYEQYF.

The chain couples TRBV27 to TRBJ1-6; TRBD1 might be the D (6 bases). V dropped 6 bases and J dropped 7 bases, with 13 bases sitting between them. Germline V CDR1 and CDR2: MNHEY, SMNVEV (reference sequence). The CDR3 runs to 14 residues. In DNA form, the CDR3 reads TGTGCCAGCAGCTACAGGGAAAGGAATTCACCCCTCCACTTT. Residues: CASSYRERNSPLHF.

The rearrangement joins TRBV11-2 to TRBJ1-2, with 9 bases aligning to TRBD1. Germline V CDR1 and CDR2: SGHAT, FQNNGV. This CDR3 contains 14 residues. The J segment lost 5 bases and the V segment lost 5 bases, leaving 6 bases of the junction unmatched. CDR3 sequence: CASSLRTGAYGYTF. DNA for the CDR3: TGTGCCAGCAGCCTCAGGACAGGGGCTTATGGCTACACCTTC.

In this sample, this clone turned up a few times. The chain combines TRBV7-8 with TRBJ1-6; D is possibly TRBD1 (6 bases). The CDR3 is 14 residues long. V gave up 1 base and J gave up 11 bases, with 12 bases separating them. The germline V gene has CDR1 SGHVS and CDR2 FQNEAQ. CDR3 sequence reads: CASSLGTGMTPLHF. In nucleotides, the CDR3 is TGTGCCAGCAGCTTAGGAACAGGGATGACACCCCTCCACTTT.

The V and J genes are TRBV5-1 and TRBJ1-1; 7 nucleotides align to TRBD1. The germline V gene has CDR1 SGHRS and CDR2 YFSETQ. The CDR3 covers 15 residues. V lost 4 bases to trimming and J lost 0 bases; unmatched junction nucleotides: 6. Written as DNA, the CDR3 is TGCGCCAGCAGCGGGGCGACAGGGATGAACACTGAAGCTTTCTTT. Amino acids: CASSGATGMNTEAFF.

The chain couples TRBV3-1 (or the pseudogene TRBV3-2) to TRBJ1-2; TRBD1 aligns across 10 bases. After removal of 0 bases from V and 4 bases from J, the junction contained 8 bases not matched to a gene. CDR3 size: 17 residues. The germline V gene has CDR1 LGHDT and CDR2 YNNKEL (reference sequence). Here the CDR3 reads CASSQELGTGVAYGYTF. Written as DNA, the CDR3 is TGTGCCAGCAGCCAAGAACTCGGGACAGGGGTGGCCTATGGCTACACCTTC.

This clone was picked up a small number of times. This chain's CDR3 is CASSEGGNEQFF. CDR3 in DNA: TGCGCCAGCAGCGAGGGGGGGAATGAGCAGTTCTTC. The rearrangement uses TRBV5-1 and TRBJ2-1; a possible D gene is TRBD2 (7 bases). In germline, CDR1 is SGHRS, CDR2 YFSETQ. With 4 bases removed from V and 7 bases from J, the gap between germline ends came to 9 bases. The CDR3 contains 12 residues.

The chain is built from TRBV27 and TRBJ2-3; TRBD2 is a possible D gene (5 bases). Per germline, CDR1 MNHEY and CDR2 SMNVEV (reference sequence). The CDR3 contains 13 residues. Trimming pared 3 bases from V and 6 bases from J, leaving 10 bases between. The CDR3 reads CASSFRGSDTQYF. The CDR3 DNA reads as TGTGCCAGCAGTTTTAGAGGGTCGGATACGCAGTATTTT.

The chain links TRBV6-5 to TRBJ2-3; D gene unclear. CDR3 size: 13 residues. Looked up from germline, CDR1 is MNHEY and CDR2 is SVGAGI. V lost 8 bases to trimming and J lost 2 bases, with 11 bases between them. CDR3 sequence reads: CASLLEFTDTQYF. In DNA form, the CDR3 reads TGTGCCAGCCTATTAGAATTCACAGATACGCAGTATTTT.

The chain carries TRBV30 and TRBJ2-6, with 12 bases fitting TRBD2. Trimming removed 2 bases from V and 2 bases from J; junction bases left unmatched: 4. The V gene's germline CDR1 is GTSNPN and CDR2 SVGIG (reference sequence). The CDR3 is made up of 17 amino acids. The CDR3 region has the DNA TGTGCCTGGAGTCTGACTAGCGGGGGTACTGGGGCCAACGTCCTGACTTTC. This codes for CAWSLTSGGTGANVLTF.

The chain combines TRBV28 with TRBJ1-2; the D gene is possibly TRBD1 (5 bases). CDR1 is MDHEN and CDR2 is SYDVKM in the germline V gene. Trimming removed 4 bases at V and 6 bases at J, with 15 bases between. CDR3 size: 14 residues. The CDR3 sequence: CASSSDTGRHGYTF. CDR3 bases: TGTGCCAGCAGTTCGGACACCGGGAGACATGGCTACACCTTC.

V and J are TRBV5-4 and TRBJ2-3; possibly TRBD1 for D (5 bases). CDR3 length: 14 amino acids. V lost 4 bases and J lost 2, with 11 bases in between. Germline V CDR1 and CDR2: SGHNT, YYREEE (reference sequence). The CDR3 region is CASSAQESTDTQYF. Here the CDR3 DNA reads TGTGCCAGCAGCGCACAGGAGTCCACAGATACGCAGTATTTT.

V is TRBV13 and J is TRBJ1-1, with 7 bases aligning to TRBD1. The V segment lost 6 bases and the J segment 3 bases; nucleotides outside the gene matches: 1. Germline CDR1 and CDR2: PRHDT and FYEKMQ (reference sequence). CDR3 length: 12 residues. The chain's CDR3 is CASRQGDTEAFF. The CDR3 bases are TGTGCCAGCAGGCAGGGGGACACTGAAGCTTTCTTT. The entire variable domain, with the rest obtained from reference TRBV13 and TRBJ1-1, is as follows: AAGVIQSPRHLIKEKRETATLKCYPIPRHDTVYWYQQGPGQDPQFLISFYEKMQSDKGSIPDRFSAQQFSDYHSELNMSSLELGDSALYFCASRQGDTEAFFGQGTRLTVV.